This T cell receptor beta chain derives from a study of blood T cell repertoires in COVID-19. J lost 6 bases, V lost 1 base, and 8 bases had no gene match. Per the germline V gene, CDR1 is MNHNS and CDR2 is SASEGT. There are 16 residues in the CDR3. Produced via immunoSEQ multiplex PCR; TCRdb's table is partial and in-frame only. The sample contains roughly 15,000 clones, 80% to 90% of which appear only once. Sequencing was performed on peripheral blood. V gene TRBV6-1 combines with J gene TRBJ1-2; 10 nucleotides align to TRBD1. This receptor was taken from a man in his sixties or seventies in a cohort sampled during active COVID-19. This CDR3 is CASSEVFGDRGNGYTF. For the CDR3, the DNA is TGTGCCAGCAGTGAAGTATTCGGGGACAGGGGAAATGGCTACACCTTC.